This T cell receptor beta chain was retrieved from a study of post-analysis software for immune sequencing data. For the study at large: Patients with relapsing-remitting, secondary progressive and progressive-relapsing multiple sclerosis courses were all represented.

This clonotype has only a few counts. The antigen is undetermined. Overall study results and limits: The normalized Chao1 diversity of multiple sclerosis patients was significantly lower than that of controls.

TCR beta libraries were prepared from cDNA with unique molecular identifiers. TCRdb redid the calling of the PCR reads with MiXCR, one entry per CDR3 protein. The table records approximately 770,000 distinct CDR3 sequences, around 46% of them present only once. The sequencing input was blood. The receptor comes from a girl under 18 with multiple sclerosis.

CDR3 sequence: CSARDLGSQGTYEQYF. In DNA, the CDR3 is TGCAGTGCTAGAGATCTCGGCTCGCAGGGTACCTACGAGCAGTACTTC. This chain joins TRBV20-1 and TRBJ2-7, with D perhaps TRBD1 (5 bases). The CDR3 consists of 16 residues. Germline CDR1 reads DFQATT; CDR2 reads SNEGSKA (reference sequence). The V end was cut by 0 bases, the J end by 2 bases, with 17 bases between.